The clone carrying this T cell receptor (beta chain) has more than one count but fewer than ten. Mismatch with germline at one junction end may stem from a read error. The CDR3 is made up of 14 amino acids. Researchers used two-round multiplex PCR to amplify TCR beta CDR3 starting from genomic DNA. Specific primers for each TRBV and TRBJ gene were what first-round PCR used. TCRdb fed the multiplex PCR reads into MiXCR, producing one record per CDR3 protein. The sample holds about 27,000 distinct CDR3 sequences, 30% seen once. The data were taken from a study of prognosis after radiotherapy for stage I lung cancer.

Sequenced material: PBMCs, taken before or after stereotactic body radiation therapy (not recorded which). This TCR derives from a donor aged 50 or older with non-small cell lung cancer. The gene calls are TRBV12-3 or TRBV12-4 and TRBJ1-3, with D perhaps matching TRBD1 (6 bases). The CDR3 sequence is CASRLTGMGDTIHF. In nucleotides, the CDR3 is TGTGCCAGCAGACTGACTGGGATGGGGGACACCATACATTTT.